A selection of T cell receptor beta chains follows, all from one sample in a study of control samples from healthy donors and cancer patients. Sequenced by immunoSEQ multiplex PCR; TCRdb stores in-frame clones only, minus some. The data hold approximately 160,000 clones, with just over 90% observed a single time. The sequenced sample was blood. Receptors originate from an older woman in good health. The CDR3 runs from the conserved cysteine through the conserved F or W. A D gene is named only where the DNA matches it firmly. Rows may omit the clone size; those that give it use once, few, many or a size class.

clone_size	d_call	j_call	v_call	cdr3_nt	cdr3_aa
-	-	TRBJ1-3	TRBV18	TGTGCCAGCTCACCACCACCCGGTTCTGGAAACACCATATATTTT	CASSPPPGSGNTIYF
-	-	TRBJ2-2	TRBV6-6	TGTGCCAGCAGTTACAATAGGGGCAGCGGGGAGCTGTTTTTT	CASSYNRGSGELFF
-	TRBD1	TRBJ1-6	TRBV10-3	TGTGCCATCAGTGAGGAGGGGGCCAACAATTCACCCCTCCACTTT	CAISEEGANNSPLHF
-	TRBD2	TRBJ2-1	TRBV27	TGTGCCAGCAGCCGGACAAAGGGACTAGCGGGGGGGCAGCAGTTCTTC	CASSRTKGLAGGQQFF
-	TRBD2	TRBJ2-7	TRBV6-2/TRBV6-3	TGTGCCAGCACCCCCCGGGCTCCAGCGGGAGAGCAGTACTTC	CASTPRAPAGEQYF
-	TRBD1	TRBJ1-2	TRBV18	TGTGCCAGCTCACCGCTCTCCGGGACAGGGGTTTACTATGGCTACACCTTC	CASSPLSGTGVYYGYTF
-	TRBD1	TRBJ2-1	TRBV19	TGTGCCAGTAGTGATCCCGGGACAGGGACCGTTGAGCAGTTCTTC	CASSDPGTGTVEQFF
few	-	TRBJ2-3	TRBV21-1	TGTGCCACTACCCCTGAAGGGGCCAGGGATACGCAGTATTTT	CATTPEGARDTQYF
-	-	TRBJ2-3	TRBV5-1	TGCGCCAGCAGCTTGATGGGTCTTAGCACAGATACGCAGTATTTT	CASSLMGLSTDTQYF
-	-	TRBJ1-6	TRBV7-2	TGTGCCAGCAGCTTCGGTCAGAGCAGCTCCTATAATTCACCCCTCCACTTT	CASSFGQSSSYNSPLHF
-	-	TRBJ2-3	TRBV3-1/TRBV3-2	TGTGCCAGCAGTCAAGGGGGAGATACGCAGTATTTT	CASSQGGDTQYF
-	TRBD2	TRBJ2-7	TRBV12-3/TRBV12-4	TGTGCCAGCAGTACCCTAACTAGCGCGGAGCAGTACTTC	CASSTLTSAEQYF
-	-	TRBJ2-4	TRBV7-3	TGTGCCAGCAGCTTAGGGCGCGGGACGGGGGGCCTAGCCAAAAACATTCAGTACTTC	CASSLGRGTGGLAKNIQYF
-	TRBD2	TRBJ2-3	TRBV2	TGTGCCAGCGGCAGAATCTTAAGCGGGGTCGCAGATACGCAGTATTTT	CASGRILSGVADTQYF
-	-	TRBJ1-2	TRBV7-2	TGTGCCAGCAGCCCCCTGACGTCAGCTAACTATGGCTACACCTTC	CASSPLTSANYGYTF
once	-	TRBJ2-3	TRBV24-1	TGTGCCACCAGTAGGGATACAGATACGCAGTATTTT	CATSRDTDTQYF
-	-	TRBJ1-1	TRBV6-5	TGTGCCAGCAGGCTCCGCCTGAACACTGAAGCTTTCTTT	CASRLRLNTEAFF
-	-	TRBJ1-1	TRBV27	TGTGCCAGCAGTACCTACACGAACACTGAAGCTTTCTTT	CASSTYTNTEAFF
-	TRBD2	TRBJ2-5	TRBV2	TGTGCCAGCAGTGGACTAGCCGCCAGATCGACCCAGTACTTC	CASSGLAARSTQYF
-	-	TRBJ2-5	TRBV2	TGTGCCAGCAGGTACCAAGAGACCCAGTACTTC	CASRYQETQYF
-	-	TRBJ1-2	TRBV19	TGTGCCAGTAGTTCCCGGACGCCGTCCCCTGGCTACACCTTC	CASSSRTPSPGYTF
once	-	TRBJ1-5	TRBV6-1	TGTGCCAGCAGTGAAGCGAAACCGGTGGGGGCCCTACTCATTAGCAATCAGCCCCAGCATTTT	CASSEAKPVGALLISNQPQHF
-	-	TRBJ1-5	TRBV19	TGTGCCAGTAGTATCGGCTACAATCAGCCCCAGCATTTT	CASSIGYNQPQHF
-	-	TRBJ1-2	TRBV7-2	TGTGCCAGCAGCTTGCAAGGGGGAATGTATGGCTACACCTTC	CASSLQGGMYGYTF
-	-	TRBJ2-2	TRBV7-9	TGTGCCAGCAGCCAAGGGGCGAACACCGGGGAGCTGTTTTTT	CASSQGANTGELFF
-	TRBD2	TRBJ2-3	TRBV2	TGTGCCAGCAGAGTGACTAGCGGGAGCACAGATACGCAGTATTTT	CASRVTSGSTDTQYF
-	-	TRBJ1-2	TRBV6-2/TRBV6-3	TGTGCCAGCAGTATGACGACGGACTATGGCTACACCTTC	CASSMTTDYGYTF
once	TRBD1	TRBJ2-1	TRBV11-2	TGTGCCAGCAGCTTAGCAGGGGGTACCTACAATGAGCAGTTCTTC	CASSLAGGTYNEQFF
-	-	TRBJ2-3	TRBV14	TGTGCCAGCAGCCTTCTGACTCCGAGCACAGATACGCAGTATTTT	CASSLLTPSTDTQYF
once	TRBD1	TRBJ1-2	TRBV18	TGTGCCAGCTCACCGGTTCCACCGGACAGGAGGTTCTATGGCTACACCTTC	CASSPVPPDRRFYGYTF
-	TRBD1	TRBJ1-1	TRBV12-5	TGTGCTAGTGGTCACGGACAGGGGGGCACTGAAGCTTTCTTT	CASGHGQGGTEAFF
-	-	TRBJ2-7	TRBV5-4	TGTGCCAGCAGCTTTGTTCAGAAAAACGAGCAGTACTTC	CASSFVQKNEQYF
-	TRBD1	TRBJ2-2	TRBV27	TGTGCCAGCAGTTTCTCCGGGACAGGGGCCGGGGAGCTGTTTTTT	CASSFSGTGAGELFF
-	-	TRBJ2-1	TRBV9	TGTGCCAGCAGCCTCAGGGGGGTTGATGAGCAGTTCTTC	CASSLRGVDEQFF
-	-	TRBJ1-4	TRBV7-2	TGTGCCAGCACCCCTCGGGGGTGGAGTGAAAAACTGTTTTTT	CASTPRGWSEKLFF